Listed below are T cell receptor beta chains from one sample, sequenced in a study of spatial heterogeneity in lung cancer. A single record per CDR3 protein comes from TCRdb applying MiXCR to the 5' RACE reads. The sample has about 35,000 distinct CDR3 sequences; 3% to 3.5% are singletons. The input for sequencing was normal lung tissue next to the tumor, taken at surgery. These TCRs come from a male donor with early-stage non-small cell lung cancer. The CDR3 runs from the conserved cysteine through the conserved F or W. D genes are given only for firm matches. Each size is once, few, many or a size class.

>13|TRBJ2-7|TRBV20-1|TRBD1|many
CSADGTAAYEQYF
TGCAGTGCTGACGGGACAGCTGCCTACGAGCAGTACTTC
>16|TRBJ2-1|TRBV5-1|TRBD2|many
CASSLVLAVSYNEQFF
TGCGCCAGCAGCTTGGTTCTAGCGGTCTCCTACAATGAGCAGTTCTTC
>13|TRBJ1-5|TRBV12-3/TRBV12-4|-|many
CASSFGGNPPQHF
TGTGCCAGCAGTTTTGGCGGCAACCCGCCCCAGCATTTT
>13|TRBJ2-7|TRBV29-1|-|many
CSVAHSVSYEQYF
TGCAGCGTTGCTCATAGCGTGTCCTACGAGCAGTACTTC
>11|TRBJ2-7|TRBV30|-|many
CAWSLGHEQYF
TGTGCCTGGAGTCTCGGACACGAGCAGTACTTC
>14|TRBJ2-7|TRBV6-2/TRBV6-3|TRBD2|many
CASKTGGVSYEQYF
TGTGCCAGCAAAACGGGGGGGGTCTCCTACGAGCAGTACTTC
>15|TRBJ2-5|TRBV7-2|-|many
CASSFRQIGVETQYF
TGTGCCAGCAGCTTTCGGCAGATAGGGGTTGAGACCCAGTACTTC
>13|TRBJ2-3|TRBV6-2/TRBV6-3|-|many
CASSFARRDTQYF
TGTGCCAGCAGTTTTGCCCGGCGAGATACGCAGTATTTT
>15|TRBJ1-2|TRBV7-9|-|few
CASSEGHPSLDGYTF
TGTGCCAGCAGCGAGGGACACCCCTCGCTGGATGGCTACACCTTC
>14|TRBJ1-5|TRBV7-2|-|many
CASNPGDSNQPQHF
TGTGCCAGCAACCCAGGGGATAGCAATCAGCCCCAGCATTTT
>16|TRBJ2-1|TRBV5-1|TRBD2|many
CASSLVAGGGYNEQFF
TGCGCCAGCAGCTTGGTGGCGGGGGGCGGATACAATGAGCAGTTCTTC
>15|TRBJ1-2|TRBV5-1|-|many
CASSKRTEADYGYTF
TGCGCCAGCAGCAAGAGGACAGAGGCGGACTATGGCTACACCTTC
>13|TRBJ1-1|TRBV6-5|-|many
CASSPPGNTEAFF
TGTGCCAGCAGTCCCCCAGGGAACACTGAAGCTTTCTTT
>14|TRBJ2-1|TRBV10-3|-|many
CAISAGSGRNEQFF
TGTGCCATCAGTGCAGGCTCAGGGCGCAATGAGCAGTTCTTC
>15|TRBJ2-2|TRBV7-9|-|many
CASSPRGANTGELFF
TGTGCCAGCAGCCCTCGGGGGGCTAACACCGGGGAGCTGTTTTTT
>15|TRBJ2-1|TRBV10-1|TRBD2|many
CASSSSGSSYNEQFF
TGCGCCAGCAGTTCTAGCGGGAGCTCCTACAATGAGCAGTTCTTC
>13|TRBJ2-3|TRBV5-1|-|many
CASRGGSTDTQYF
TGCGCCAGCAGGGGGGGTAGCACAGATACGCAGTATTTT
>14|TRBJ2-5|TRBV5-1|-|many
CASSDVRAEGTQYF
TGCGCCAGCAGCGACGTGAGAGCAGAGGGGACCCAGTACTTC
>12|TRBJ1-5|TRBV7-2|-|many
CASSLLDQPQHF
TGTGCCAGCAGCTTGCTAGATCAGCCCCAGCATTTT
>12|TRBJ1-1|TRBV12-3/TRBV12-4|TRBD1|many
CASLTGTTEAFF
TGTGCCAGTTTGACAGGGACCACTGAAGCTTTCTTT
>12|TRBJ1-3|TRBV6-1|-|many
CASGSDGNTIYF
TGTGCCAGCGGGTCGGATGGAAACACCATATATTTT
>11|TRBJ2-7|TRBV20-1|TRBD1|many
CSATGGYEQYF
TGCAGTGCTACAGGGGGTTACGAGCAGTACTTC
>11|TRBJ2-7|TRBV29-1|-|many
CSALEIAEQYF
TGCAGCGCCCTCGAGATAGCGGAGCAGTACTTC
>15|TRBJ2-7|TRBV18|-|many
CASSPGGPRLSEQYF
TGTGCCAGCTCACCAGGGGGACCGCGTTTAAGCGAGCAGTACTTC
>12|TRBJ2-2|TRBV28|-|many
CASSLFSGELFF
TGTGCCAGCAGTTTATTTTCTGGGGAGCTGTTTTTT
>14|TRBJ2-3|TRBV5-1|-|many
CASSPGQYSDTQYF
TGCGCCAGCAGCCCCGGACAGTACTCAGATACGCAGTATTTT
>15|TRBJ2-2|TRBV6-1|-|many
CASILEGIHSGELFF
TGTGCCAGCATACTGGAAGGAATTCATAGCGGGGAGCTGTTTTTT
>14|TRBJ2-3|TRBV6-5|-|many
CASTHPGAEGTQYF
TGTGCCAGCACCCACCCCGGGGCAGAGGGTACGCAGTATTTT
>13|TRBJ2-3|TRBV7-6|TRBD2|many
CASSSLAGDTQYF
TGTGCCAGCAGCTCTCTAGCGGGGGATACGCAGTATTTT
>13|TRBJ2-7|TRBV20-1|TRBD1|many
CSARRDRGYEQYF
TGCAGTGCTAGAAGGGACAGGGGCTACGAGCAGTACTTC
>15|TRBJ2-7|TRBV5-1|TRBD1|many
CASSLGPGQGYEQYF
TGCGCCAGCAGCTTGGGCCCGGGACAGGGCTACGAGCAGTACTTC
>16|TRBJ2-1|TRBV9|TRBD2|many
CASSFSGTSGDNEQFF
TGTGCCAGCAGCTTTTCCGGGACTAGCGGGGATAATGAGCAGTTCTTC
>13|TRBJ2-7|TRBV12-3/TRBV12-4|-|many
CASSSQRDYEQYF
TGTGCCAGCAGTTCTCAAAGGGACTACGAGCAGTACTTC